This TCR beta chain was found in a study of shared clonotypes between healthy human individuals. Terminally differentiated effector memory CD45RA+ cells were left out of the naive CD8 fraction, which was CD45RO-negative and positively selected for CCR7. This clone was seen a few times. Germline V gene sequence: CDR1 LNHDA, CDR2 SQIVND (reference sequence). The CDR3 loop spans 11 amino acids. V lost 10 bases to trimming and J lost 2 bases, with 9 bases between them. Assay used: immunoSEQ multiplex PCR; TCRdb lists only in-frame clones, some missing. Seen here are about 2 million clones, approximately 95% observed once, and the top ten hold 0.9% to 1.5%.

The chain uses TRBV19 and TRBJ2-7; TRBD1 is a possible D gene (5 bases). The source of this sequence is a young man in good health. The specimen sequenced was naive CD8+ T cells sorted from blood. This CDR3 is CATGWAYEQYF. CDR3 coding DNA: TGTGCCACAGGGTGGGCCTACGAGCAGTACTTC. Drawing the rest from reference TRBV19 and TRBJ2-7, the complete variable domain is DGGITQSPKYLFRKEGQNVTLSCEQNLNHDAMYWYRQDPGQGLRLIYYSQIVNDFQKGDIAEGYSVSREKKESFPLTVTSAQKNPTAFYLCATGWAYEQYFGPGTRLTVT.